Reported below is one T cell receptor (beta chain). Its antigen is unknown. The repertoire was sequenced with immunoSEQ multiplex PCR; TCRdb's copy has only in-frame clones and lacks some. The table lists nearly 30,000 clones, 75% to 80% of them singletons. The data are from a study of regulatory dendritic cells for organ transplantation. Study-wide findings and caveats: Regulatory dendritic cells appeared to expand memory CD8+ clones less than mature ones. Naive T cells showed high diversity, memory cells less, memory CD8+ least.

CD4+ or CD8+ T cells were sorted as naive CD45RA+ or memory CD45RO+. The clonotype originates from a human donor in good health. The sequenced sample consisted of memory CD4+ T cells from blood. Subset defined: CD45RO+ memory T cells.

CDR3 DNA sequence: TGTGCCAGCAGCGTAGGGGCCCCGGGACTAGCGGGAGGGTTAAGGAATGAGCAGTTCTTC. Translated, it gives CASSVGAPGLAGGLRNEQFF. J is TRBJ2-1 and V is TRBV9; 16 bases are shared with TRBD2. Per the germline V gene, CDR1 is SGDLS and CDR2 is YYNGEE. There are 20 residues in the CDR3. The J segment lost 7 bases and the V segment lost 0 bases, leaving 13 bases of the junction unmatched.